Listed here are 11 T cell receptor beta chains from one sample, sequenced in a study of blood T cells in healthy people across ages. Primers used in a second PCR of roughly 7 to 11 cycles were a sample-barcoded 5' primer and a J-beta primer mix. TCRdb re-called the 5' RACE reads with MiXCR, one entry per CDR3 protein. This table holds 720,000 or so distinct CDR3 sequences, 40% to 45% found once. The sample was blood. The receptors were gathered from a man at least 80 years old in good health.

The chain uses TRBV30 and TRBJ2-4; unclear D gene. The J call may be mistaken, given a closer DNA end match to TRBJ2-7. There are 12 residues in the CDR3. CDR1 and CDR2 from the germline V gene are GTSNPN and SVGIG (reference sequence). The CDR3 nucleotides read TGTGCCTGGAGTTCTTCTATATACGAGCAGTACTTC. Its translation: CAWSSSIYEQYF.

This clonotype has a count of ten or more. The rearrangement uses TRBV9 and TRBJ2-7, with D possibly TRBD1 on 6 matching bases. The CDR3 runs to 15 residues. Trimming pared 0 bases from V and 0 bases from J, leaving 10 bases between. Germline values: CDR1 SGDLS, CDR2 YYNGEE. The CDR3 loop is CASSVEQGPSYEQYF. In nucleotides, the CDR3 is TGTGCCAGCAGCGTAGAACAGGGTCCCTCCTACGAGCAGTACTTC. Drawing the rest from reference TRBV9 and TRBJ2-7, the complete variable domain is DSGVTQTPKHLITATGQRVTLRCSPRSGDLSVYWYQQSLDQGLQFLIQYYNGEERAKGNILERFSAQQFPDLHSELNLSSLELGDSALYFCASSVEQGPSYEQYFGPGTRLTVT.

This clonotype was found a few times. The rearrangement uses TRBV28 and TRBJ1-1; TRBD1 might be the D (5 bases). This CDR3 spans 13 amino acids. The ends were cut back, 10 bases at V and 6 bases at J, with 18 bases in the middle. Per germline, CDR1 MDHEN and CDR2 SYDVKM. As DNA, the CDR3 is TGTGCCACCCTGGGGCCGACGTACTCTGAAGCTTTCTTT. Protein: CATLGPTYSEAFF.

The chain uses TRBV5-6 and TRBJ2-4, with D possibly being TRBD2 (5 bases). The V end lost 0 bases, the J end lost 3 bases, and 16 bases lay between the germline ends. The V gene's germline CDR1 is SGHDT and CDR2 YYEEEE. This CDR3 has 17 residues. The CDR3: CASSLEAGGLDKNIQYF. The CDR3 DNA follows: TGTGCCAGCAGCTTGGAGGCGGGCGGATTAGACAAAAACATTCAGTACTTC. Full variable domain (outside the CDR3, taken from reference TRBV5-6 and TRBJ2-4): DAGVTQSPTHLIKTRGQQVTLRCSPKSGHDTVSWYQQALGQGPQFIFQYYEEEERQRGNFPDRFSGHQFPNYSSELNVNALLLGDSALYLCASSLEAGGLDKNIQYFGAGTRLSVL.

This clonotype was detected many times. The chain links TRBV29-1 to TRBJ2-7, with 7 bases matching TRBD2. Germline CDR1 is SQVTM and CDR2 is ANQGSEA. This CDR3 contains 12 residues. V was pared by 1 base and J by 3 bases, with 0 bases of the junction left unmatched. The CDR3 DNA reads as TGCAGCGTTGAAGCGGGGGGCTACGAGCAGTACTTC. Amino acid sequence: CSVEAGGYEQYF.

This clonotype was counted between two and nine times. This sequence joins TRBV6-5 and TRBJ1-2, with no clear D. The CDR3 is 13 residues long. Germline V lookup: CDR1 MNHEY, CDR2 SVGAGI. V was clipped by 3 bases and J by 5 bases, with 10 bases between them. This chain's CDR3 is CASSYDLSYGYTF. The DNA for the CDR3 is TGTGCCAGCAGTTATGACCTCAGTTATGGCTACACCTTC.

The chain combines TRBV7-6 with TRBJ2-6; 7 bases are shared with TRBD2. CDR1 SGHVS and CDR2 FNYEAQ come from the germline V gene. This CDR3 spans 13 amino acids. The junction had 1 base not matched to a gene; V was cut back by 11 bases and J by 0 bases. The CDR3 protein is CAAGVSGANVLTF. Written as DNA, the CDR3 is TGTGCCGCGGGGGTCTCTGGGGCCAACGTCCTGACTTTC.

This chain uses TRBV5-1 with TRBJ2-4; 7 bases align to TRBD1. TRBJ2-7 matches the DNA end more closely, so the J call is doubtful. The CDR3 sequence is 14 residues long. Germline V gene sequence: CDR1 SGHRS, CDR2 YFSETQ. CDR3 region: CASSLAGQEGEQYF. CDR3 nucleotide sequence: TGCGCCAGCAGCTTGGCTGGACAGGAAGGCGAGCAGTACTTC.

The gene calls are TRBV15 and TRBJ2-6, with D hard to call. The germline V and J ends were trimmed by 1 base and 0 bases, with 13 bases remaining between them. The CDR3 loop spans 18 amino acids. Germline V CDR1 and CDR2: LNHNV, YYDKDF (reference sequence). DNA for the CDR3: TGTGCCACCAGCAGAGTCGCCTCTCCTTACTCTGGGGCCAACGTCCTGACTTTC. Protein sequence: CATSRVASPYSGANVLTF.

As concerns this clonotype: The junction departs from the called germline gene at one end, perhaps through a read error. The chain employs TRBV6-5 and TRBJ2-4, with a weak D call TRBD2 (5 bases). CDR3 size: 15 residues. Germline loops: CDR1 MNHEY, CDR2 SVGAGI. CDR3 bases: TGTGCCAGCAGTCCGGAGTTCCTAGCCAAAAACATTCAACACTTC. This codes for CASSPEFLAKNIQHF.

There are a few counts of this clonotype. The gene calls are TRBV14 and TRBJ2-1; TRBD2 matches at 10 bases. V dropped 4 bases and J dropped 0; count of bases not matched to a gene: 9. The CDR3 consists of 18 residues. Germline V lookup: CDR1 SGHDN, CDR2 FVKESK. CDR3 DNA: TGTGCCAGCAGCCGTAATAGCGGGAGGCCGAGCTCCTACAATGAGCAGTTCTTC. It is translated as CASSRNSGRPSSYNEQFF.